The rows below give T cell receptor beta chains drawn from one sample of a study of cytomegalovirus exposure and HLA in healthy donors. Method: immunoSEQ multiplex PCR; TCRdb's copy keeps in-frame clones and lacks some. Here the sample spans about 170,000 clones, 60% to 80% being singletons. Material for sequencing was PBMCs. Receptors were obtained from a female donor in good health and CMV-seronegative. Both conserved end residues are part of each CDR3. The D gene is left open where the match is weak. Where a row states a size, it is once, few, many or the class of an expanded clone; other rows omit it.

TRBD1,TRBV7-6,.,TRBJ1-3,TGTGCCAGCAGCTTATTGGGACAGGGCTCTGGAAACACCATATATTTT,CASSLLGQGSGNTIYF
TRBD2,TRBV2,few,TRBJ2-2,TGTGCCAGCAGTCAGCGGGAGGGCCTGGTCACCGGGGAGCTGTTTTTT,CASSQREGLVTGELFF
.,TRBV7-2,.,TRBJ1-1,TGTGCCAGCAGCTTAGCGGCAGGGTCAACGCCTGAAGCTTTCTTT,CASSLAAGSTPEAFF
TRBD2,TRBV7-2,.,TRBJ2-7,TGTGCCAGCAGCTTAGGAGCGGGGGGGACCTACGAGCAGTACTTC,CASSLGAGGTYEQYF
TRBD1,TRBV2,.,TRBJ2-7,TGTGCCAGCAGGGGACAGGGGGTTTCCTACGAGCAGTACTTC,CASRGQGVSYEQYF
.,TRBV9,.,TRBJ1-3,TGTGCCAGCAGTTCGGACAGTTACTCTGGAAACACCATATATTTT,CASSSDSYSGNTIYF
.,TRBV19,large,TRBJ1-1,TGTGCCAGTAGTATATCTCAGGGAGGGAACACTGAAGCTTTCTTT,CASSISQGGNTEAFF
.,TRBV5-1,.,TRBJ1-5,TGCGCCAGCAGCTTGGAGGGGCGGGATAGCAATCAGCCCCAGCATTTT,CASSLEGRDSNQPQHF
TRBD1,TRBV5-6,.,TRBJ2-2,TGTGCCAGCAGCCCATTGGACAGGGACGGGGGCGGCGGGGAGCTGTTTTTT,CASSPLDRDGGGGELFF
.,TRBV6-5,few,TRBJ1-3,TGTGCCAGCACCGCGTTTGGGGCCTCTGGAAACACCATATATTTT,CASTAFGASGNTIYF
.,TRBV21-1,.,TRBJ2-7,TGTGCCAGCAGCGATGCGGGGGAAGACTACGAGCAGTACTTC,CASSDAGEDYEQYF
TRBD1,TRBV19,few,TRBJ1-4,TGTGCCAGTAGTCCAGGACAGGAAGGGGAAAAACTGTTTTTT,CASSPGQEGEKLFF
TRBD1,TRBV28,.,TRBJ1-6,TGTGCCAGCAGTTTATATCGGGCAGGGGGCTTGGCACCCCTCCACTTT,CASSLYRAGGLAPLHF
.,TRBV25-1,.,TRBJ1-6,TGTGCCAGCCGCAGGGGTACCGACTCACCCCTCCACTTT,CASRRGTDSPLHF
.,TRBV2,.,TRBJ1-2,TGTGCCAGCAGTCGATCGTCGGACTATGGCTACACCTTC,CASSRSSDYGYTF
.,TRBV19,.,TRBJ1-1,TGTGCCAGTAGTATAAGTCCGGGAAACACTGAAGCTTTCTTT,CASSISPGNTEAFF
TRBD1,TRBV11-2,.,TRBJ2-1,TGTGCCAGCAGCATCGACAGGGGCTCCTACAATGAGCAGTTCTTC,CASSIDRGSYNEQFF
TRBD1,TRBV5-1,few,TRBJ1-6,TGCGCCAGCAGCTTGGGCGAGGGGACAGGGAGGAATTCACCCCTCCACTTT,CASSLGEGTGRNSPLHF
.,TRBV6-4,.,TRBJ2-3,TGTGCCAGCAGTGACCAATTTAGCACAGATACGCAGTATTTT,CASSDQFSTDTQYF
.,TRBV7-8,once,TRBJ1-1,TGTGCCAGCAGCTTGTCTGGAGACACTGAAGCTTTCTTT,CASSLSGDTEAFF
TRBD1,TRBV4-2,once,TRBJ1-2,TGTGCCAGCAGCCAAGATTTAGACAGGGGGCCAGGAGGCTACACCTTC,CASSQDLDRGPGGYTF
.,TRBV7-9,.,TRBJ2-7,TGTGCCAGCAGCTTAGGGGTCACCTCGGGAGACGGCTCCTACGAGCAGTACTTC,CASSLGVTSGDGSYEQYF
.,TRBV19,.,TRBJ1-1,TGTGCCAGTAGTATAGATACGGGGAGCGAAGCTTTCTTT,CASSIDTGSEAFF
.,TRBV30,.,TRBJ2-7,TGTGCCTGGAGTGTGAGCGAGACCTACGAGCAGTACTTC,CAWSVSETYEQYF
.,TRBV19,.,TRBJ2-3,TGTGCCAGTAGTATCGGACAGACGAGCACAGATACGCAGTATTTT,CASSIGQTSTDTQYF
.,TRBV19,.,TRBJ2-1,TGTGCCAGTAGTATTCGGACTGGGGATAATGAGCAGTTCTTC,CASSIRTGDNEQFF
.,TRBV28,.,TRBJ2-5,TGTGCCGCGCGAGGGGGGGGAACAGAGACCCAGTACTTC,CAARGGGTETQYF
.,TRBV5-6,.,TRBJ2-7,TGTGCCAGCAGTCCTCTTGGGAGCGCCAGCTCCTACGAGCAGTACTTC,CASSPLGSASSYEQYF
.,TRBV27,.,TRBJ2-7,.,CASSTSDREYEQYF
.,TRBV7-2,once,TRBJ2-1,TGTGCCAGCAGCTTAGCCGACAGCAATTACAATGAGCAGTTCTTC,CASSLADSNYNEQFF
TRBD1,TRBV5-4,.,TRBJ1-2,TGTGCCAGCAATCTTCCGGGACAGGGATTCTATGGCTACACCTTC,CASNLPGQGFYGYTF
TRBD2,TRBV7-2,.,TRBJ2-7,TGTGCCAGCAGCTTCGCTAGCGGGGCGACCTCCGAGCAGTACTTC,CASSFASGATSEQYF